This paragraph reports one TCR beta chain. Its target is not known. V lost 2 bases and J lost 0; bases outside the gene matches: 4. Germline CDR1 and CDR2: MNHNS and SASEGT. The length of the CDR3 is 15 residues. This specimen comes from a study of shared clonotypes between healthy human individuals. For the study at large: Aged between 18 and 49, the donors were two women and a few men.

Study-level points and caveats: Only blood samples were collected, and tissue repertoires likely differ. There were few donors, and this limited the genetic and exposure-history diversity represented. Clonotype sharing levels among donors were expected to vary with sequencing depth.

TCRdb's table, derived via immunoSEQ multiplex PCR, lists solely in-frame clones and lacks some. The sample consists of roughly 1,100,000 clones, roughly 75% of them appearing once. What was sequenced was memory CD4+ T cells sorted from blood. The subset here: CD45RA-negative fraction. The origin of this receptor is a man aged 18 to 29 in good health. The chain carries TRBV6-1 and TRBJ2-7; 7 bases align to TRBD1. The CDR3 DNA is TGTGCCAGCAGTGAAATGGGACAGTACTCCTACGAGCAGTACTTC. Translating gives CASSEMGQYSYEQYF.